The text below deals with one TCR beta chain. This clonotype was counted ten times or more. Its antigen is still unknown. No per-base quality is available; no much larger clone lies one base away. The 39 donors, aged 6 to 90 years, were systemically healthy Caucasian individuals from Russia. Each donor gave approximately 9.3 milliliters of peripheral blood, collected into EDTA-treated Vacutainer tubes. Ficoll-Paque density-gradient centrifugation was used to isolate PBMCs, with at least 6 million per sample. Total RNA was extracted from PBMCs with Trizol reagent, with at least 5.5 micrograms obtained per sample. The percentages of naive CD45RAhigh/CD27high T cells were determined by flow cytometry on a PBMC aliquot from every donor. This sample was taken from a study of blood T cells in healthy people across ages (dated by TCRdb to between 2014 and 2017). Concerning the study at large: In model experiments, template switching captured roughly one uniquely barcoded TCR beta cDNA molecule for every two T cells. Age-related changes in TCR beta repertoire diversity were measured in the study by deep sequencing normalized with unique cDNA molecular identifiers. Donors were grouped into four age groups: young (average 16 years), middle-aged (roughly 40), aged (approximately 67) and long-lived (82). To avoid experimental bias, donors of different ages were randomly spread across the sequencing lanes. The study analyzed two additional independent replicas of 1 million unique cDNA reads from the same blood draw for two donors, one aged 18 to 30 and one aged 80 or older.

Study-wide findings and limitations: Observed TCR beta diversity per million T cells fell roughly linearly with age, and a significant reduction was already apparent by age around 36. Because donor CMV infection status was unknown, age-related changes in expanded clonotypes were potentially confounded. Because profiling used bulk unsorted PBMCs, naive and antigen-experienced compartments could not be compared conclusively. Total diversity estimates from one million sequenced T cells were considered lower bounds and underestimates. The long-lived group showed more naive CD4+ T cells, fewer expanded clones and increased TCR diversity than the aged group, suggesting age selection. The percentage of naive T cells measured by flow cytometry correlated strongly with observed TCR beta diversity.

Library construction relied on 5' RACE. TCRdb records Illumina HiSeq 2500 as the sequencer. A second roughly 6 to 11 cycle PCR used a sample-barcoded 5' primer and a J-beta primer mix. A unique molecular identifier was introduced onto each TCR beta cDNA molecule by a template-switch 5' adaptor carrying 12 random nucleotides. At least 2.5 million CDR3-containing paired-end reads were obtained from each sample. First-strand cDNA synthesis was performed from all RNA using the Mint cDNA synthesis kit, with priming by a TRBC-specific oligonucleotide. All cDNA was treated with uracil-DNA glycosylase and then went through a first 18-cycle PCR with the universal primers M1SS and BC2_uni_R. Per the original workflow: Each sample was normalized by randomly selecting 1 million high-quality reads, each carrying a distinct molecular identifier. Reads sharing molecular identifiers were discarded rather than binned into consensus sequences. MiTCR, run with a Q25 quality threshold and the strictest error-elimination algorithm, handled CDR3 identification, clonotype clustering and error correction. A nonparametric unseen species model using Euler transformation provided a lower-bound estimate of total TCR beta diversity. In TCRdb, the public reads were trimmed at Q25 with fastp and aligned with MiXCR, with productive beta chains retained. Every distinct CDR3 protein forms one entry, paired with its most common genes and DNA. The V and J calls come from TCRdb's annotation, not from the publication. This sample is represented by 650,000 to 800,000 distinct CDR3 sequences; around 45% of them were singletons. About a fifth of the sample is taken by the ten largest.

Material: blood. The receptor's source is a man aged 55 to 70 in good health.

The CDR3 sequence is CASTAETQYF. The bases are TGTGCCAGCACTGCAGAGACCCAGTACTTC. The sequence joins TRBV25-1 to TRBJ2-5; the D segment cannot be called with confidence. Looking up the germline V gene yields CDR1 MGHDK and CDR2 SYGVNS. From its cysteine to its phenylalanine, the CDR3 spans 10 amino acids. Only the CDR3 part of the read is kept: 30 bases, read in frame from the first base. V is pared back by 7 bases and J by 4 bases, with 4 bases lying between the germline termini.